A single sample is the source of the 29 T cell receptor beta chains below, sequenced in a study of shared clonotypes between healthy human individuals. This table comes from immunoSEQ multiplex PCR, and its TCRdb copy is limited to in-frame clones, with some not included. This table has some 650,000 clones, less than 98% appearing once. The source material was naive CD4+ T cells sorted from blood. As for subset: CD45RA+ positively selected. These receptors all come from a woman in her 30s in good health.

CDR3 sequence reads: CASSYDKDYGYTF. Here the CDR3 DNA reads TGTGCCAGCAGTTATGACAAGGACTATGGCTACACCTTC. The genes are TRBV6-6 and TRBJ1-2; D is unresolved. The CDR3 totals 13 residues. In germline, CDR1 is MNHNY, CDR2 SVGAGI (reference sequence). Trimming left V 3 bases short and J 3 bases short, with 8 bases between.

V usage is TRBV5-8 and J usage is TRBJ1-1; D not certain. CDR3 length equals 13 residues. Germline V lookup: CDR1 SGHTS, CDR2 YDEGEE. V gave up 1 base and J gave up 4 bases, with 8 bases separating them. The CDR3 DNA sequence: TGTGCCAGCAGCTTGCTCTACGGCACTGAAGCTTTCTTT. As protein: CASSLLYGTEAFF. Based on the CDR3 plus reference TRBV5-8 and TRBJ1-1, the full variable domain is EAGVTQSPTHLIKTRGQQATLRCSPISGHTSVYWYQQALGLGLQFLLWYDEGEERNRGNFPPRFSGRQFPNYSSELNVNALELEDSALYLCASSLLYGTEAFFGQGTRLTVV.

This sequence joins TRBV6-5 and TRBJ1-3; tentative D call: TRBD1 (5 bases). The germline V and J ends were trimmed by 7 bases and 1 base, with 11 bases remaining between them. The CDR3 totals 14 residues. CDR1 MNHEY and CDR2 SVGAGI come from the germline V gene. CDR3 residues: CASIHGGSGNTIYF. The CDR3 DNA follows: TGTGCCAGCATTCACGGGGGGTCTGGAAACACCATATATTTT.

This clone occurred once. V is TRBV5-1 and J is TRBJ2-3, with D unclear. There are 15 residues in the CDR3. The V end lost 2 bases, the J end lost 6 bases, and 16 bases lay between the germline ends. Germline CDR1 is SGHRS and CDR2 is YFSETQ. The CDR3 here is CASSFIGPDGDTQYF. Here the CDR3 DNA reads TGCGCCAGCAGCTTCATCGGACCGGATGGGGATACGCAGTATTTT.

V is TRBV19 and J is TRBJ2-3, with D unclear. CDR1 is LNHDA and CDR2 is SQIVND in the germline V gene (reference sequence). CDR3 length: 12 residues. V was shortened by 5 bases and J by 4 bases, with 7 bases between the two germline ends. The DNA for the CDR3 is TGTGCCAGTAGTCGCAACGCAGATACGCAGTATTTT. Its translation is CASSRNADTQYF. The complete variable domain, with remaining parts taken from reference TRBV19 and TRBJ2-3, reads DGGITQSPKYLFRKEGQNVTLSCEQNLNHDAMYWYRQDPGQGLRLIYYSQIVNDFQKGDIAEGYSVSREKKESFPLTVTSAQKNPTAFYLCASSRNADTQYFGPGTRLTVL.

This chain links TRBV25-1 with TRBJ2-7; D call uncertain. Trimming removed 6 bases at V and 2 bases at J, with 20 bases between. CDR1 MGHDK and CDR2 SYGVNS come from the germline V gene. The CDR3 has 16 residues. The CDR3 reads CASRNLVTPRTYEQYF. The CDR3 nucleotides are TGTGCCAGCAGGAACCTGGTGACGCCAAGGACCTACGAGCAGTACTTC.

This chain uses TRBV9 with TRBJ2-1; 9 bases line up with TRBD2. Per the germline V gene, CDR1 is SGDLS and CDR2 is YYNGEE. The V segment lost 2 bases and the J segment 4 bases; nucleotides outside the gene matches: 4. The CDR3 has 15 amino acids. The CDR3 nucleotides read TGTGCCAGCAGCGTTCTAGCGGGGTCTTACAATGAGCAGTTCTTC. Translation gives CASSVLAGSYNEQFF.

The rearrangement uses TRBV7-8 and TRBJ2-7; tentative D call: TRBD1 (6 bases). CDR3 size: 14 residues. Germline V lookup: CDR1 SGHVS, CDR2 FQNEAQ. Trimming removed 4 bases from V and 0 bases from J, with 10 bases in between. This chain's CDR3 is CASSSDRSSYEQYF. The CDR3 DNA sequence: TGTGCCAGCAGCTCAGACAGGAGCTCCTACGAGCAGTACTTC.

J is TRBJ2-3 and V is TRBV27; 9 positions agree with TRBD1. This CDR3 comprises 17 residues. Germline V gives CDR1 MNHEY, CDR2 SMNVEV (reference sequence). V trimming: 5 bases; J trimming: 1 base; junction bases outside the gene matches: 10. As DNA, the CDR3 is TGTGCCAGCAGTGGGATAACAGGGGGCGCAGGCACAGATACGCAGTATTTT. This sequence encodes CASSGITGGAGTDTQYF.

The V and J genes are TRBV28 and TRBJ2-7; tentative D call: TRBD1 (5 bases). The CDR3 covers 13 residues. The germline CDR1 and CDR2 sequences are MDHEN and SYDVKM. Trimming shortened V by 6 bases and J by 3 bases, and 12 bases separated the two germline ends. The chain's CDR3 is CASSLSGIYEQYF. Written as DNA, the CDR3 is TGTGCCAGCAGCCTATCAGGGATCTACGAGCAGTACTTC.

This chain connects TRBV25-1 to TRBJ2-5; D uncertain. The J call may be incorrect, as the DNA end agrees better with TRBJ2-7. The germline V gene has CDR1 MGHDK and CDR2 SYGVNS. CDR3 length: 12 amino acids. CDR3 sequence (DNA): TGTGCCAGCAGTGAAGGGCCCGACGAGCAGTACTTC. Protein product: CASSEGPDEQYF.

Turning to this clone: This specimen includes other DNA sequences encoding the same CDR3. The chain joins TRBV5-1 to TRBJ2-2; 10 bases map to TRBD2. The trim removed 0 bases at V and 4 bases at J, leaving 3 bases unmatched. CDR1 is SGHRS, CDR2 YFSETQ, per germline. CDR3 length equals 16 residues. Written as DNA, the CDR3 is TGCGCCAGCAGCTTGGGGCTAGCGGGGGTCACCGGGGAGCTGTTTTTT. It translates to CASSLGLAGVTGELFF.

V gene TRBV29-1 combines with J gene TRBJ2-1; D not resolved. This CDR3 region has 12 residues. The V end lost 4 bases, the J end lost 5 bases, and 9 bases lay between the germline ends. Germline V gene lookup returns CDR1 SQVTM and CDR2 ANQGSEA. The CDR3 loop is CSVGKGHNEQFF. The DNA for the CDR3 is TGCAGCGTTGGGAAGGGCCACAATGAGCAGTTCTTC.

The V and J genes are TRBV5-1 and TRBJ2-1, with TRBD2 matching over 10 bases. The CDR3 has 15 amino acids. V lost 7 bases to trimming and J lost 0 bases; unmatched junction nucleotides: 4. CDR1 and CDR2 (germline): SGHRS, YFSETQ. CDR3 in DNA: TGCGCCAGCGTTCGGACTAGCGGCTCCTACAATGAGCAGTTCTTC. Translation: CASVRTSGSYNEQFF.

The V and J genes are TRBV5-5 and TRBJ2-7; possible D gene TRBD2, 6 bases. The CDR3 is made up of 15 amino acids. Looked up from germline, CDR1 is SGHKS and CDR2 is YYEKEE (reference sequence). The V end lost 0 bases, the J end lost 3 bases, and 13 bases lay between the germline ends. As DNA, the CDR3 is TGTGCCAGCAGCTTGGGACTGGCGGGAATCTACGAGCAGTACTTC. This translates into CASSLGLAGIYEQYF.

The rearrangement uses TRBV6-5 and TRBJ2-7; 11 bases are a match to TRBD2. The CDR3 is 15 amino acids. Germline lookup yields CDR1 MNHEY and CDR2 SVGAGI. V shed 4 bases, J shed 4 bases, and the junction held 6 bases outside the gene matches. The CDR3 DNA reads as TGTGCCAGCAGTTTCCGGGTAGCGGGAGGGTACGAGCAGTACTTC. Translating it yields CASSFRVAGGYEQYF.

To note about this clone: The same CDR3 is also encoded by other DNA sequences in this sample. J is TRBJ2-3 and V is TRBV7-2; a possible D gene is TRBD1 (5 bases). The germline V and J ends were trimmed by 3 bases and 6 bases, with 10 bases remaining between them. The CDR3 extends over 13 amino acids. From germline, CDR1 is SGHTA and CDR2 FQGNSA. The CDR3 bases are TGTGCCAGCAGCTTTAAAGGGGCCGATACGCAGTATTTT. This codes for CASSFKGADTQYF. The whole variable domain, remainder taken from reference TRBV7-2 and TRBJ2-3, is GAGVSQSPSNKVTEKGKDVELRCDPISGHTALYWYRQSLGQGLEFLIYFQGNSAPDKSGLPSDRFSAERTGGSVSTLTIQRTQQEDSAVYLCASSFKGADTQYFGPGTRLTVL.

This chain joins TRBV11-3 and TRBJ2-3; 9 bases map to TRBD2. Germline lookup yields CDR1 SGHNT and CDR2 YENEEA. This CDR3 region has 17 residues. The ends lost 5 bases at V and 0 bases at J; junction bases unmatched: 9. The CDR3 protein is CASSIGASGTSTDTQYF. In DNA, the CDR3 is TGTGCCAGCAGCATCGGGGCTAGCGGGACCAGCACAGATACGCAGTATTTT.

The CDR3: CSVEQGLSTGELFF. The CDR3 DNA sequence: TGCAGCGTTGAACAGGGGCTTTCGACCGGGGAGCTGTTTTTT. The chain recombines TRBV29-1 with TRBJ2-2; a possible D gene is TRBD1 (6 bases). Trimming pared 2 bases from V and 5 bases from J, leaving 12 bases between. The germline V gene encodes CDR1 SQVTM and CDR2 ANQGSEA. The CDR3 extends over 14 amino acids.

The V call is TRBV4-1, the J call TRBJ1-4, with TRBD1 matching 7 bases. Germline V gives CDR1 MGHRA, CDR2 YSYEKL. After removal of 6 bases from V and 1 base from J, the junction contained 2 bases not matched to a gene. The CDR3 is made up of 14 amino acids. The CDR3 is CASRRTGTNEKLFF. DNA for the CDR3: TGCGCCAGCAGACGGACAGGAACTAATGAAAAACTGTTTTTT.

V usage is TRBV18 and J usage is TRBJ2-7, with D maybe TRBD1 (5 bases). CDR1 is KGHSH and CDR2 is LQKENI in the germline V gene. V lost 3 bases, J lost 0 bases, and 12 bases lay in between. CDR3 length: 15 residues. Here the CDR3 DNA reads TGTGCCAGCTCACCGACAGTAGTCCCCTCCTACGAGCAGTACTTC. Translating gives CASSPTVVPSYEQYF.

The rearrangement links TRBV11-3 to TRBJ2-2; TRBD1 agrees at 7 bases. The V and J ends lost 1 base and 0 bases, in that order; junction bases with no gene match: 2. This CDR3 is 16 amino acids long. In germline, CDR1 is SGHNT, CDR2 YENEEA. CDR3 sequence reads: CASSLVGTANTGELFF. As DNA, the CDR3 is TGTGCCAGCAGCTTAGTCGGGACAGCGAACACCGGGGAGCTGTTTTTT.

Here the CDR3 DNA reads TGTGCCAGCAGCTTCCCTGGCAGGGCGGGCACCGGGGAGCTGTTTTTT. Protein: CASSFPGRAGTGELFF. This chain joins TRBV11-2 and TRBJ2-2; either TRBD1 or TRBD2 may fit D (5 bases each). This CDR3 region has 16 residues. Deletions cut 3 bases from V and 4 bases from J, with 15 bases between. Germline values: CDR1 SGHAT, CDR2 FQNNGV.

The chain has TRBV11-2 and TRBJ2-1, with unresolved D. Trimming left V 4 bases short and J 1 base short, with 17 bases between. The CDR3 runs to 17 residues. Germline V gene sequence: CDR1 SGHAT, CDR2 FQNNGV. The CDR3 bases are TGTGCCAGCAGCTCGCAAAGACTGCAACAATCCTACAATGAGCAGTTCTTC. Residues: CASSSQRLQQSYNEQFF.

This clone appeared a single time. The chain combines TRBV29-1 with TRBJ2-7; D may be TRBD1 (6 bases). The CDR3 spans 13 residues. CDR1 and CDR2 from the germline V gene are SQVTM and ANQGSEA. Between the trimmed V and J ends, which lost 7 bases and 4 bases, there was a span of 17 bases. CDR3 bases: TGCAGCGCCCGGGACAAGAGAGCTTACGAGCAGTACTTC. Translation gives CSARDKRAYEQYF.

The chain is built from TRBV5-6 and TRBJ2-3; 12 nucleotides match TRBD2. The CDR3 is made up of 16 amino acids. Unmatched junction bases numbered 6, after V lost 2 bases and J lost 5 bases. Germline V gene data show CDR1 as SGHDT and CDR2 as YYEEEE. CDR3 nucleotide sequence: TGTGCCAGCAGCTTCAATAGACTAGCGGGAGTAGATACGCAGTATTTT. This translates into CASSFNRLAGVDTQYF.

The chain uses TRBV4-1 and TRBJ1-1, with a tentative D call TRBD1 (6 bases). V was shortened by 1 base and J by 4 bases, with 13 bases between the two germline ends. CDR1 is MGHRA and CDR2 is YSYEKL in the germline V gene. The CDR3 is 15 residues long. CDR3 sequence: CASSQVPGASTEAFF. DNA for the CDR3: TGCGCCAGCAGCCAAGTCCCAGGGGCGAGCACTGAAGCTTTCTTT.

V and J are TRBV5-4 and TRBJ2-5; D is tentatively TRBD1 or TRBD2 (7 bases each). Germline-derived CDR1 and CDR2 are SGHNT and YYREEE (reference sequence). Trimming took off 4 bases at V and 5 bases at J, with 15 bases between the two ends. CDR3 length equals 14 residues. The CDR3 protein is CASSKGTAGETQYF. The CDR3 nucleotides are TGTGCCAGCAGCAAAGGGACAGCGGGGGAGACCCAGTACTTC.

The chain couples TRBV7-9 to TRBJ1-1; D is perhaps TRBD1 (5 bases). In germline, CDR1 is SEHNR, CDR2 FQNEAQ (reference sequence). The CDR3 spans 14 residues. The V end was cut by 7 bases, the J end by 1 base, with 13 bases between. CDR3 in amino acids: CASNFPTGNTEAFF. The CDR3 DNA reads TGTGCCAGCAATTTCCCTACAGGGAACACTGAAGCTTTCTTT.